The T cell receptor beta chain under discussion was sequenced for a study of cytotoxic CD8 clonotypes in ibrutinib-treated CLL. The wider study: After a median of around six years, 14 patients stayed remitted and 12 progressed; responses had been partial in about 24 and complete in 2. Response samples were taken after a median about eleven months of treatment, range 6 to 36.

J gave up 5 bases and V 4 bases, and 7 bases lay outside the gene matches. Germline lookup yields CDR1 SSHAT and CDR2 FNYEAQ (reference sequence). The CDR3 has 15 residues. Here immunoSEQ multiplex PCR was the method, and the copy in TCRdb shows in-frame clones only, minus some. The table includes fewer than 400,000 clones, 67% detected once. The material sequenced was PBMCs, taken after 36 months of ibrutinib treatment. The clonotype was recovered from a human donor with chronic lymphocytic leukemia. J is TRBJ2-5 and V is TRBV7-7; 10 bases are shared with TRBD2. CDR3 sequence (DNA): TGTGCCAGCAGCTGGGAGCGGGAGGGCCTGGAGACCCAGTACTTC. It codes for CASSWEREGLETQYF.